This T cell receptor (beta chain) was observed in a study of spatial heterogeneity in lung cancer. This sample's time point: sample taken at primary tumor resection. Samples came from roughly 75 TRACERx patients with untreated early-stage lung cancer. Unsorted samples of tumor, nontumor lung or frozen PBMC had their whole RNA sequenced. V was trimmed by 3 bases and J by 4 bases, leaving 12 bases between them. The CDR3 runs to 15 residues. CDR1 KGHSH and CDR2 LQKENI come from the germline V gene. Unique molecular identifiers tagged every individual TCR cDNA molecule. TCRdb re-called the 5' RACE reads with MiXCR, one entry per CDR3 protein. The sample lists some 80,000 distinct CDR3 sequences; about 7.8% were seen once.

The chain joins TRBV18 to TRBJ2-2; D not certain. The sample consisted of PBMCs, taken at surgery. The sequence was collected from a male donor with early-stage non-small cell lung cancer. The CDR3 nucleotides read TGTGCCAGCTCACCCACAAGGGTGTCCACCGGGGAGCTGTTTTTT. This gives the protein CASSPTRVSTGELFF.